This T cell receptor beta chain was identified during a study of cytotoxic CD8 clonotypes in ibrutinib-treated CLL. In regard to this clone: Its antigen is unidentified.

The germline CDR1 and CDR2 sequences are SNHLY and FYNNEI. V trimming: 4 bases; J trimming: 5 bases; junction bases outside the gene matches: 7. CDR3 length: 15 residues. Whole-study findings and limits: Researchers report that baseline clonality outpaced age-matched healthy donors and tracked circulating CD8+ T-cell counts. Increased clonality at ibrutinib response gave way to a return toward baseline at progression.

Profiling relied on immunoSEQ multiplex PCR, and the TCRdb table lists in-frame clones only, not all of them. The sample lists about 17,000 clones, about 61% seen once, with 25% in the top ten. The genes are TRBV2 and TRBJ1-4; 7 bases agree with TRBD1. The specimen comprised PBMCs, sampled after 12 months of ibrutinib treatment. The receptor was derived from a human donor with chronic lymphocytic leukemia. The CDR3 reads CASSGPGQLNEKLFF. The CDR3 coding sequence is TGTGCCAGCAGTGGACCGGGACAGCTGAATGAAAAACTGTTTTTT. Using reference TRBV2 and TRBJ1-4 for the parts outside the CDR3, the full variable domain is EPEVTQTPSHQVTQMGQEVILRCVPISNHLYFYWYRQILGQKVEFLVSFYNNEISEKSEIFDDQFSVERPDGSNFTLKIRSTKLEDSAMYFCASSGPGQLNEKLFFGSGTQLSVL.